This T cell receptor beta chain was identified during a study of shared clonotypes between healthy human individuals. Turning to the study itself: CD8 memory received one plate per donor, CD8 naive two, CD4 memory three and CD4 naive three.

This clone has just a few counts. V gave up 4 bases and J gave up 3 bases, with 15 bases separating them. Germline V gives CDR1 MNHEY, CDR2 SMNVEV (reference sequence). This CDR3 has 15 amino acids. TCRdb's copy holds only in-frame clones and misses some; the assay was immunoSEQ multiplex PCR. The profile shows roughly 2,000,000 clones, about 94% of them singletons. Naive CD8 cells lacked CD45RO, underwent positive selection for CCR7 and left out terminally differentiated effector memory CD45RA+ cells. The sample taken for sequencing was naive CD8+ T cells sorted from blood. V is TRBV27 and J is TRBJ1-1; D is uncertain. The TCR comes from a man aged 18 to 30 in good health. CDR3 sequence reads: CASSSRTRVDTEAFF. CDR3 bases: TGTGCCAGCAGTTCCCGAACCCGGGTGGACACTGAAGCTTTCTTT.